This T cell receptor (beta chain) came from a study of tumor-infiltrating lymphocytes in primary liver carcinoma. Germline-derived CDR1 and CDR2 are SQVTM and ANQGSEA. This CDR3 contains 15 residues. A word on this clonotype: An end of the junction differs from the germline gene, which may be a read error.

cDNA specific to TCR beta was made from 450 to 500 ng of total RNA, with a constant-region primer employed for priming. Modified slightly, ARM-PCR produced TCR beta libraries over three nested multiplex PCR rounds. Amplification in the first two PCR rounds was performed using TRBV1-TRBV30 forward primers and a C-beta reverse primer for about 10 cycles each. One entry per CDR3 protein, called by TCRdb with MiXCR from the multiplex PCR reads. The sample lists 100,000 to 120,000 distinct CDR3 sequences, approximately 78% occurring once. Co-extraction of RNA and DNA was performed on about 19-30 mg of unsorted bulk tissue.

The TCR comes from a man aged 40-55 years with primary liver carcinoma and hepatitis B virus infection. Sequencing was carried out using liver tumor tissue from sampling region 3. Described subset: tumor region T3, left-lateral pole. V is TRBV29-1 and J is TRBJ2-1; no firm D call. The CDR3 DNA follows: TGCAGTGTTGATCTTTCTAGGGCCAATACCAGTGGGCAGTTCTTC. It translates to CSVDLSRANTSGQFF.